Presented here are 13 T cell receptor beta chains from one specimen sequenced in a study of blood T cell repertoires in COVID-19. This table comes from immunoSEQ multiplex PCR, and its TCRdb copy is limited to in-frame clones, with some not included. The data contain under 300,000 clones, 70% to 90% of them seen just once; the ten biggest clones take up 2% to 2.5%. The sample was peripheral blood. These receptors came from a woman aged 40 to 55 who had recovered from COVID-19.

The chain combines TRBV19 with TRBJ2-1; D not resolved. Germline V CDR1 and CDR2: LNHDA, SQIVND (reference sequence). The CDR3 has 13 residues. The V gene lost 6 bases and the J gene lost 5 bases, with 11 bases spanning the gap. CDR3 protein: CASRQPPDNEQFF. The CDR3 bases are TGTGCCAGTAGACAGCCCCCAGACAATGAGCAGTTCTTC.

The sample holds one count of this clone. The genes are TRBV2 and TRBJ2-2; the match to TRBD1 covers 8 bases. CDR1 is SNHLY and CDR2 is FYNNEI in the germline V gene. Trimming took 9 bases from V and 6 from J; bases not matched to a gene: 12. There are 15 residues in the CDR3. DNA for the CDR3: TGTGCCAGTAGAACAGGGGGTAATCGCGCCGGGGAGCTGTTTTTT. It translates to CASRTGGNRAGELFF.

The chain is built from TRBV9 and TRBJ1-2; a possible D gene is TRBD1 (5 bases). Germline lookup yields CDR1 SGDLS and CDR2 YYNGEE. The CDR3 totals 12 residues. V lost 2 bases and J lost 9, with 11 bases in between. The CDR3 here is CASSVYQGSYTF. The CDR3, as DNA: TGTGCCAGCAGCGTCTACCAGGGAAGCTACACCTTC.

The chain couples TRBV4-1 to TRBJ2-3; TRBD2 agrees at 7 bases. From germline, CDR1 is MGHRA and CDR2 YSYEKL. The V and J ends lost 1 base and 5 bases, in that order; junction bases with no gene match: 12. The CDR3 extends over 17 amino acids. The CDR3 DNA sequence: TGCGCCAGCAGCCAAGCGGGGGGACGCTCCCTGGGAGATACGCAGTATTTT. Protein product: CASSQAGGRSLGDTQYF.

The chain employs TRBV19 and TRBJ2-7, with D possibly matching TRBD1 (6 bases). The CDR3 has 14 amino acids. The germline gives CDR1 LNHDA, CDR2 SQIVND (reference sequence). V lost 5 bases and J lost 5, with 16 bases in between. CDR3 in DNA: TGTGCCAGTAGTCCCGGACAGACCGTCCACGAGCAGTACTTC. It specifies CASSPGQTVHEQYF.

The chain is built from TRBV6-5 and TRBJ2-7; no definite D call. Trimming removed 0 bases at V and 9 bases at J, with 12 bases between. CDR1 MNHEY and CDR2 SVGAGI come from the germline V gene. The CDR3 has 13 residues. The CDR3 DNA reads as TGTGCCAGCAGTTACTCCGAGCGAGAGCGGCAGTACTTC. This encodes CASSYSERERQYF.

The rearrangement links TRBV7-9 to TRBJ2-3, with a possible D match to TRBD1 (6 bases). Between the trimmed V and J ends, which lost 4 bases and 4 bases, there was a span of 12 bases. The CDR3 contains 14 residues. CDR1 is SEHNR and CDR2 is FQNEAQ in the germline V gene (reference sequence). CDR3 in amino acids: CASSSSRQADTQYF. In DNA, the CDR3 is TGTGCCAGCAGCTCCTCGCGACAGGCAGATACGCAGTATTTT.

This sequence joins TRBV7-2 and TRBJ2-1; TRBD2 matches at 9 bases. Germline loops: CDR1 SGHTA, CDR2 FQGNSA. Unmatched junction bases numbered 9, after V lost 8 bases and J lost 1 base. The CDR3 runs to 16 residues. The CDR3 here is CASARGGGKSYNEQFF. In nucleotides, the CDR3 is TGTGCCAGCGCACGCGGGGGGGGGAAGTCCTACAATGAGCAGTTCTTC.

The genes are TRBV1 and TRBJ2-3; TRBD1, the table's D call, lacks a check against the DNA. TRBV1 has pseudogene status. The CDR3 has 15 amino acids. The CDR3 DNA reads as TGCACCAGCAGACAGGGGGCCGGGGTTGCAGATACGCAGTATTTT. Translation gives CTSRQGAGVADTQYF.

The chain combines TRBV19 with TRBJ2-6; 8 bases map to TRBD1. The CDR3 spans 18 residues. Per germline, CDR1 LNHDA and CDR2 SQIVND (reference sequence). V was clipped by 4 bases and J by 0 bases; unmatched bases: 8. CDR3 sequence: CASSTTRGPLSGANVLTF. The CDR3 bases are TGTGCCAGTAGTACGACCAGGGGGCCTCTCTCTGGGGCCAACGTCCTGACTTTC.

In regard to this clone: A read error is likely, as this CDR3 ends without the conserved phenylalanine or tryptophan. The rearrangement joins TRBV7-2 to TRBJ1-6; D not resolved. The ends were cut back, 3 bases at V and 15 bases at J, with 15 bases in the middle. The CDR3 covers 13 residues. The germline CDR1 and CDR2 sequences are SGHTA and FQGNSA. The CDR3: CASSFNTPGSLHL. The CDR3 DNA reads as TGTGCCAGCAGCTTCAATACCCCGGGGAGCCTCCACCTT.

The rearrangement links TRBV28 to TRBJ1-1, with D hard to call. Germline V gene lookup returns CDR1 MDHEN and CDR2 SYDVKM. The V and J ends lost 7 bases and 6 bases respectively, with 15 bases between them. The CDR3 totals 13 residues. The CDR3, as DNA: TGTGCCAGCAAAACCCCGGGGTTCGCTGAAGCTTTCTTT. Protein sequence: CASKTPGFAEAFF.

This chain connects TRBV7-2 to TRBJ2-5; TRBD1 agrees at 7 bases. The CDR3 has 15 residues. Germline lookup yields CDR1 SGHTA and CDR2 FQGNSA. V shed 5 bases, J shed 3 bases, and the junction held 9 bases outside the gene matches. The CDR3 region has the DNA TGTGCCAGCAGCCCCCCGGGGCAGGGGGAAGAGACCCAGTACTTC. This gives the protein CASSPPGQGEETQYF.